These T cell receptor beta chains were read from a single sample in a study of T cell responses to AZD1222 COVID-19 vaccine. Clones were read by immunoSEQ multiplex PCR, and TCRdb kept only the in-frame ones, dropping some. Seen here are approximately 130,000 clones, nearly 90% observed once, and the top ten hold about 6%. The specimen was peripheral blood, collected 28 days after the second AZD1222 dose. These receptors all come from an adult who received the AZD1222 COVID-19 vaccine. CDR3s include the opening cysteine and the closing phenylalanine or tryptophan.

V gene	J gene	CDR3 protein
TRBV5-1	TRBJ2-2	CASSTLTGTGSGELFF
TRBV10-3	TRBJ2-7	CAISGGLVEQYF
TRBV2	TRBJ2-3	CASSPSTDTQYF
TRBV5-5	TRBJ1-5	CASSSYGSSAVSNQPQHF
TRBV7-2	TRBJ2-7	CASRPQDGPYEQYF
TRBV3-1/TRBV3-2	TRBJ2-7	CASSQVIAGGPKQYF
TRBV5-5	TRBJ1-2	CASSLWDTDRAGYTF
TRBV10-2	TRBJ2-3	CASSDESDTQYF
TRBV6-2/TRBV6-3	TRBJ2-5	CASSSPGLAVEETQYF
TRBV5-1	TRBJ2-1	CASRLAGVGEQFF
TRBV3-1/TRBV3-2	TRBJ2-7	CASSRTNNEQYF
TRBV6-2/TRBV6-3	TRBJ2-1	CASSRPLAGVRNEQFF
TRBV10-2	TRBJ2-1	CASSELFRQSLYNEQFF
TRBV7-2	TRBJ2-5	CASSLGPYGDAKETQYF
TRBV3-1/TRBV3-2	TRBJ1-1	CASSPPGVTEAFF
TRBV28	TRBJ2-5	CASSSRTVQTQYF
TRBV5-4	TRBJ2-6	CASSLRQAGANVLTF
TRBV10-3	TRBJ2-1	CAIHHRDMYNEQFF
TRBV19	TRBJ1-1	CASSRTGQANTEAFF
TRBV28	TRBJ2-1	CASSPARLDPGFWGTYNEQFF
TRBV2	TRBJ1-2	CASSPYPEFKGYTF
TRBV7-2	TRBJ2-3	CASSLGGQGTDTQYF
TRBV27	TRBJ2-7	CASSLRLAVIREQYF
TRBV5-5	TRBJ2-7	CASSPRTGWVEQYF
TRBV19	TRBJ2-1	CASSLAGLMNNEQFF
TRBV28	TRBJ1-4	CASSSGERATNEKLFF
TRBV5-1	TRBJ1-2	CASSLTTGTKAGYTF
TRBV6-1	TRBJ1-2	CASSEGLVRPGGYTF
TRBV2	TRBJ2-1	CASSGLAGRNSYNEQFF
TRBV3-1/TRBV3-2	TRBJ1-1	CASSQDRLTAFF
TRBV30	TRBJ1-1	CAWIGTGDTEAFF
TRBV19	TRBJ1-3	CASSRRQLFSGNTIYF
TRBV4-2	TRBJ2-7	CASSQDGFSSYEQYF
TRBV5-4	TRBJ2-7	CASSSDRDSSYEQYF
TRBV29-1	TRBJ1-2	CSVELTNYGYTF
TRBV5-1	TRBJ2-1	CASSFVASGDPASYNEQFF
TRBV2	TRBJ2-1	CASRRGIENEQFF
TRBV6-2/TRBV6-3	TRBJ2-7	CASRPAERGYEQYF
TRBV19	TRBJ1-2	CASSNGPGETYGYTF
TRBV28	TRBJ2-1	CASSLDTYNEQFF
TRBV2	TRBJ1-4	CASSSTTTNEKLFF
TRBV2	TRBJ1-2	CASSELGRTLF
TRBV5-4	TRBJ2-5	CASSLPLGLEETQYF
TRBV5-1	TRBJ1-1	CASSLYRQRNTEAFF
TRBV2	TRBJ1-5	CASTPDRDDQPQHF
TRBV20-1	TRBJ2-7	CSARVLGEQYF
TRBV12-3/TRBV12-4	TRBJ2-5	CASSSQETQYF
TRBV7-3	TRBJ1-3	CASSLSEGSGNTIYF
TRBV7-9	TRBJ1-3	CASSLLHSGNTIYF
TRBV2	TRBJ2-7	CASNAGTGNYEQYF
TRBV20-1	TRBJ2-1	CSATHDVQFF
TRBV21-1	TRBJ1-3	CASSKGKEGAAGNTIYF
TRBV28	TRBJ1-5	CASTRGGDQPQHF
TRBV19	TRBJ2-7	CASSIGDHEQYF
TRBV5-1	TRBJ2-3	CASSSGRTSGGADTQYF
TRBV6-6	TRBJ1-2	CASSPTTPNYGYTF
TRBV11-2	TRBJ2-1	CASGAFGGAGNEQFF
TRBV11-1	TRBJ2-1	CASSPRGGGNEQFF